Below, 19 T cell receptor beta chains from the same sample are listed, as sequenced in a study of blood T cell repertoires in COVID-19. The protocol was immunoSEQ multiplex PCR, while the TCRdb copy is restricted to in-frame clones and leaves out a portion. The table records 200,000 to 250,000 clones, about three quarters of them present only once. What was sequenced was peripheral blood. The receptors shown here come from a woman between 65 and 79 years old with acute or convalescent COVID-19.

CDR3 region: CATSPGRESTNYGYTF. The CDR3 nucleotides read TGTGCCACCAGTCCGGGACGGGAGTCAACCAACTATGGCTACACCTTC. V gene TRBV24-1 combines with J gene TRBJ1-2, with D perhaps TRBD1 (5 bases). There are 16 residues in the CDR3. Trimming left V 6 bases short and J 2 bases short, with 18 bases between. Looked up from germline, CDR1 is KGHDR and CDR2 is SFDVKD.

The sample holds a few counts of this clone. The V and J genes are TRBV19 and TRBJ2-1; a possible D gene is TRBD1 (6 bases). The germline V gene encodes CDR1 LNHDA and CDR2 SQIVND (reference sequence). CDR3 length equals 14 residues. V was clipped by 6 bases and J by 5 bases, with 14 bases between them. The CDR3 DNA is TGTGCCAGTAGAACGACAGGCTACCACAATGAGCAGTTCTTC. It is translated as CASRTTGYHNEQFF.

This chain links TRBV6-5 with TRBJ1-2; tentatively, D is TRBD1 (5 bases). CDR1 MNHEY and CDR2 SVGAGI come from the germline V gene. There are 14 residues in the CDR3. Trimming left V 8 bases short and J 1 base short, with 14 bases between. In DNA, the CDR3 is TGTGCCAGCCAGCCAGGGCACAGTAACTATGGCTACACCTTC. Encoded protein: CASQPGHSNYGYTF.

The rearrangement uses TRBV6-2 or TRBV6-3 and TRBJ1-2; 7 bases are a match to TRBD1. V shed 4 bases and J 6 bases; nucleotides not matched to a gene: 2. The CDR3 has 12 residues. CDR1 is MNHEY and CDR2 is SVGEGT in the germline V gene. This CDR3 reads CASSFTGDGYTF. The CDR3 coding sequence is TGTGCCAGCAGTTTTACAGGGGATGGCTACACCTTC.

The J gene is TRBJ1-6, the V gene TRBV6-5; 7 bases agree with TRBD1. The J segment lost 7 bases and the V segment lost 5 bases, leaving 5 bases of the junction unmatched. Germline V CDR1 and CDR2: MNHEY, SVGAGI. This CDR3 has 14 amino acids. CDR3 DNA: TGTGCCAGCAGTCGACAGGGCTCAAATTCACCCCTCCACTTT. This sequence encodes CASSRQGSNSPLHF.

The CDR3 DNA reads as TGTGCCAGCAGCTTGATGGGACAGGGGGAGACCGGGGAGCTGTTTTTT. Translation gives CASSLMGQGETGELFF. V usage is TRBV11-2 and J usage is TRBJ2-2, with TRBD1 identical over 11 bases. Trimming removed 3 bases from V and 5 bases from J; junction bases left unmatched: 5. Germline loops: CDR1 SGHAT, CDR2 FQNNGV. The length of the CDR3 is 16 residues.

The gene calls are TRBV6-4 and TRBJ2-5; 9 positions agree with TRBD2. Germline loops: CDR1 MRHNA, CDR2 SNTAGT. The V segment lost 4 bases and the J segment 6 bases; nucleotides outside the gene matches: 6. The length of the CDR3 is 14 residues. The DNA of the CDR3 is TGTGCCAGCAGTGCCTTAGCGGGGGCAAAGACCCAGTACTTC. Protein: CASSALAGAKTQYF.

The chain is built from TRBV5-8 and TRBJ2-3; a possible D gene is TRBD2 (6 bases). The germline V gene has CDR1 SGHTS and CDR2 YDEGEE. Trimming cost V 4 bases and J 2 bases, with 14 bases left between them. The CDR3 is made up of 15 amino acids. Here the CDR3 reads CASSAGRGNTDTQYF. CDR3 nucleotide sequence: TGTGCCAGCAGCGCCGGACGGGGGAACACAGATACGCAGTATTTT.

This chain joins TRBV3-1 (or the pseudogene TRBV3-2) and TRBJ1-1; D gene unclear. Germline V lookup: CDR1 LGHDT, CDR2 YNNKEL (reference sequence). The CDR3 spans 13 residues. Trimming left V 7 bases short and J 5 bases short, with 14 bases between. The DNA for the CDR3 is TGTGCCAGCACCCCCCTTCGGGGAACTGAAGCTTTCTTT. Amino acid sequence: CASTPLRGTEAFF.

This chain joins TRBV10-3 and TRBJ2-3, with TRBD2 matching over 8 bases. This CDR3 spans 16 amino acids. Looked up from germline, CDR1 is ENHRY and CDR2 is SYGVKD. With 0 bases clipped from V and 4 bases from J, the junction kept 6 bases outside the gene matches. CDR3 region: CAISESTGGQPDTQYF. The CDR3 DNA reads TGTGCCATCAGTGAGTCGACGGGGGGGCAGCCAGATACGCAGTATTTT.

The chain carries TRBV3-1 (or the pseudogene TRBV3-2) and TRBJ2-3; a possible D gene is TRBD2 (7 bases). The CDR3 sequence is 16 residues long. The germline CDR1 and CDR2 sequences are LGHDT and YNNKEL (reference sequence). Trimming stripped 4 bases from V and 2 bases from J, with 16 bases between. CDR3 nucleotides: TGTGCCAGCAGCCTCACCGCGGCGGGGGCCACAGATACGCAGTATTTT. Its translation: CASSLTAAGATDTQYF.

This chain uses TRBV2 with TRBJ2-7, with D unclear. The V end was cut by 4 bases, the J end by 1 base, with 11 bases between. Looked up from germline, CDR1 is SNHLY and CDR2 is FYNNEI. This CDR3 comprises 14 residues. CDR3 bases: TGTGCCAGCAGTGTAAGCAGGCTATCCTACGAGCAGTACTTC. Translating gives CASSVSRLSYEQYF.

Turning to this clone: The junction and the germline gene differ at one end; a read error may be behind it. The gene calls are TRBV3-1 (or the pseudogene TRBV3-2) and TRBJ2-7; D is unresolved. Germline CDR1 is LGHDT and CDR2 is YNNKEL (reference sequence). This CDR3 spans 12 amino acids. The CDR3: CASSQVSFEQYF. CDR3 in DNA: TGTGCCAGCAGCCAAGTTTCCTTCGAGCAGTACTTC.

This clone came up a few times. The chain carries TRBV2 and TRBJ2-2; 7 bases are shared with TRBD1. Germline V lookup: CDR1 SNHLY, CDR2 FYNNEI. The V gene end was trimmed by 4 bases and the J gene end by 1 base; junction bases not matched to a gene: 3. The CDR3 extends over 15 amino acids. CDR3 in amino acids: CASSGQGVNTGELFF. CDR3 in DNA: TGTGCCAGCAGTGGACAGGGAGTGAACACCGGGGAGCTGTTTTTT.

This clone was observed many times. Here the CDR3 DNA reads TGCGCCAGCAGCCCCGGGGGGGCCACCGGGGAGCTGTTTTTT. Its protein product is CASSPGGATGELFF. The rearrangement links TRBV5-1 to TRBJ2-2, with TRBD2 matching 8 bases. Germline CDR1 reads SGHRS; CDR2 reads YFSETQ. This CDR3 region has 14 residues. V lost 4 bases to trimming and J lost 4 bases; unmatched junction nucleotides: 3. The full variable domain, rest sourced from reference TRBV5-1 and TRBJ2-2, is KAGVTQTPRYLIKTRGQQVTLSCSPISGHRSVSWYQQTPGQGLQFLFEYFSETQRNKGNFPGRFSGRQFSNSRSEMNVSTLELGDSALYLCASSPGGATGELFFGEGSRLTVL.

This sequence joins TRBV7-8 and TRBJ2-5, with a possible D match to TRBD2 (5 bases). The germline V and J ends were trimmed by 2 bases and 2 bases, with 9 bases remaining between them. The CDR3 is made up of 14 amino acids. From germline, CDR1 is SGHVS and CDR2 FQNEAQ. CDR3 DNA: TGTGCCAGCAGCTTATCGGGGTTGCAAGAGACCCAGTACTTC. This codes for CASSLSGLQETQYF.

In its sample, this clone was seen a few times. The chain is built from TRBV2 and TRBJ1-1; D might be TRBD1 (5 bases). There are 10 residues in the CDR3. CDR1 SNHLY and CDR2 FYNNEI come from the germline V gene. The ends were cut back, 8 bases at V and 6 bases at J, with 7 bases in the middle. CDR3 sequence (DNA): TGTGCCAGCGGGGCACCTGAAGCTTTCTTT. Encoded protein: CASGAPEAFF. Full variable domain (missing parts from reference TRBV2 and TRBJ1-1): EPEVTQTPSHQVTQMGQEVILRCVPISNHLYFYWYRQILGQKVEFLVSFYNNEISEKSEIFDDQFSVERPDGSNFTLKIRSTKLEDSAMYFCASGAPEAFFGQGTRLTVV.

V gene TRBV12-3 or TRBV12-4 combines with J gene TRBJ2-2; 7 nucleotides match TRBD1. Trimming removed 5 bases from V and 7 bases from J; junction bases left unmatched: 4. CDR3 length: 13 residues. This CDR3 is CASSRDRVGELFF. The CDR3 DNA reads as TGTGCCAGCAGTAGAGACAGGGTCGGGGAGCTGTTTTTT.

The chain combines TRBV6-2 or TRBV6-3 with TRBJ1-5; D gene ambiguous. The CDR3 contains 12 residues. The germline V gene encodes CDR1 MNHEY and CDR2 SVGEGT. V lost 5 bases, J lost 3 bases, and 5 bases lay in between. The CDR3, as DNA: TGTGCCAGCAGTCCCTCCAATCAGCCCCAGCATTTT. It specifies CASSPSNQPQHF.